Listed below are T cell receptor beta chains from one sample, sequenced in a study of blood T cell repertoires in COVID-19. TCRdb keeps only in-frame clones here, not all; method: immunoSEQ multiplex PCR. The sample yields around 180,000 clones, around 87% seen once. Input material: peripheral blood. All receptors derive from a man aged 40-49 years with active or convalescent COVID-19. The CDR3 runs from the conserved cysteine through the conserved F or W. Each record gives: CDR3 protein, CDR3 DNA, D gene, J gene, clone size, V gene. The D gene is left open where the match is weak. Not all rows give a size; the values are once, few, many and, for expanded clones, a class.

CDR3 protein: CASSRDRLETQYF
CDR3 DNA: TGTGCCAGCAGCAGGGACAGATTAGAGACCCAGTACTTC
D gene: TRBD1
J gene: TRBJ2-5
clone size: -
V gene: TRBV3-1/TRBV3-2

CDR3 protein: CASSQAAGRYTEAFF
CDR3 DNA: TGCGCCAGCAGCCAAGCGGCAGGGCGTTACACTGAAGCTTTCTTT
D gene: -
J gene: TRBJ1-1
clone size: -
V gene: TRBV4-1

CDR3 protein: CASTWGGRITEAFF
CDR3 DNA: TGTGCCAGCACCTGGGGGGGGCGCATCACTGAAGCTTTCTTT
D gene: -
J gene: TRBJ1-1
clone size: -
V gene: TRBV6-6

CDR3 protein: CASSPPSIGQYGYTF
CDR3 DNA: TGTGCCAGCTCACCACCCTCCATAGGACAATATGGCTACACCTTC
D gene: -
J gene: TRBJ1-2
clone size: -
V gene: TRBV18

CDR3 protein: CASSQHRDTEAFF
CDR3 DNA: TGTGCCAGCAGTCAGCACAGGGATACTGAAGCTTTCTTT
D gene: -
J gene: TRBJ1-1
clone size: -
V gene: TRBV12-3/TRBV12-4

CDR3 protein: CASSRVQSQPQHF
CDR3 DNA: TGTGCCAGCAGTCGGGTTCAGTCCCAGCCCCAGCATTTT
D gene: -
J gene: TRBJ1-5
clone size: -
V gene: TRBV6-6

CDR3 protein: CASSPRPGLDPGEQFF
CDR3 DNA: TGTGCCAGCTCACCTCGGCCAGGACTCGACCCGGGTGAGCAGTTCTTC
D gene: -
J gene: TRBJ2-1
clone size: -
V gene: TRBV18

CDR3 protein: CASSVRDFSSYNEQFF
CDR3 DNA: TGTGCCAGCAGCGTAAGGGACTTTAGCTCCTACAATGAGCAGTTCTTC
D gene: -
J gene: TRBJ2-1
clone size: few
V gene: TRBV9

CDR3 protein: CASSLTGDQPQHF
CDR3 DNA: TGTGCCAGCAGCTTAACGGGAGACCAGCCCCAGCATTTT
D gene: -
J gene: TRBJ1-5
clone size: -
V gene: TRBV7-2

CDR3 protein: CASSPPRGTQYF
CDR3 DNA: TGTGCCAGCAGCCCCCCGCGGGGGACCCAGTACTTC
D gene: -
J gene: TRBJ2-5
clone size: -
V gene: TRBV7-2

CDR3 protein: CASSLHLGTGRVTQYF
CDR3 DNA: TGTGCCAGCAGTTTACATCTGGGGACAGGCCGGGTGACCCAGTACTTC
D gene: TRBD1
J gene: TRBJ2-5
clone size: -
V gene: TRBV28

CDR3 protein: CASTLGAANEKLFF
CDR3 DNA: TGTGCCTCAACGCTGGGGGCTGCTAATGAAAAACTGTTTTTT
D gene: -
J gene: TRBJ1-4
clone size: -
V gene: TRBV5-6

CDR3 protein: CASSGGKETQYF
CDR3 DNA: TGTGCCAGCTCTGGCGGAAAAGAGACCCAGTACTTC
D gene: -
J gene: TRBJ2-5
clone size: -
V gene: TRBV18

CDR3 protein: CASSETASDTGELFF
CDR3 DNA: TGTGCCAGCAGCGAAACTGCTTCTGACACCGGGGAGCTGTTTTTT
D gene: -
J gene: TRBJ2-2
clone size: -
V gene: TRBV9

CDR3 protein: CASSLQGNYGYTF
CDR3 DNA: TGTGCCAGTAGCCTACAGGGGAACTATGGCTACACCTTC
D gene: TRBD1
J gene: TRBJ1-2
clone size: -
V gene: TRBV19

CDR3 protein: CASSIETGGGYSPLHF
CDR3 DNA: TGTGCCAGTAGTATAGAGACAGGGGGCGGATATTCACCCCTCCACTTT
D gene: TRBD1
J gene: TRBJ1-6
clone size: -
V gene: TRBV19

CDR3 protein: CASSLGQGAGEAFF
CDR3 DNA: TGCGCCAGCAGCCTGGGACAGGGGGCCGGTGAAGCTTTCTTT
D gene: TRBD1
J gene: TRBJ1-1
clone size: -
V gene: TRBV10-1

CDR3 protein: CASSQVWQNTGELFF
CDR3 DNA: TGCGCCAGCAGCCAAGTCTGGCAGAACACCGGGGAGCTGTTTTTT
D gene: -
J gene: TRBJ2-2
clone size: few
V gene: TRBV4-1

CDR3 protein: CASSDSSGGANEQFF
CDR3 DNA: TGTGCCAGCAGTGACTCGAGCGGGGGGGCCAATGAGCAGTTCTTC
D gene: TRBD2
J gene: TRBJ2-1
clone size: -
V gene: TRBV6-4

CDR3 protein: CASRSSVVRQGSTDTQYF
CDR3 DNA: TGCGCCAGCAGATCCTCCGTGGTGCGGCAGGGTAGCACAGATACGCAGTATTTT
D gene: -
J gene: TRBJ2-3
clone size: -
V gene: TRBV5-1

CDR3 protein: CASSPGTAAGTDTQYF
CDR3 DNA: TGTGCCAGCTCCCCCGGGACAGCCGCAGGGACAGATACGCAGTATTTT
D gene: TRBD1
J gene: TRBJ2-3
clone size: -
V gene: TRBV18

CDR3 protein: CASSLGREKLFF
CDR3 DNA: TGTGCCAGCAGCTTGGGTCGGGAAAAACTGTTTTTT
D gene: -
J gene: TRBJ1-4
clone size: -
V gene: TRBV5-6

CDR3 protein: CASRAGTGPYEQYF
CDR3 DNA: TGTGCCAGCAGGGCCGGGACAGGACCCTACGAGCAGTACTTC
D gene: TRBD1
J gene: TRBJ2-7
clone size: -
V gene: TRBV7-9

CDR3 protein: CASSRLDREVSEAFF
CDR3 DNA: TGTGCCAGCAGTCGCCTAGACAGGGAGGTCTCTGAAGCTTTCTTT
D gene: TRBD1
J gene: TRBJ1-1
clone size: few
V gene: TRBV28

CDR3 protein: CASSSGDRGIEGYTF
CDR3 DNA: TGTGCCAGCAGCTCCGGGGACAGGGGGATTGAAGGCTACACCTTC
D gene: TRBD1
J gene: TRBJ1-2
clone size: few
V gene: TRBV5-4

CDR3 protein: CASSSHRGSSYNEQFF
CDR3 DNA: TGTGCCAGCAGCTCGCATCGGGGGAGCTCCTACAATGAGCAGTTCTTC
D gene: -
J gene: TRBJ2-1
clone size: -
V gene: TRBV11-2

CDR3 protein: CASSLGPPVNPLHF
CDR3 DNA: TGTGCCAGCAGCCTAGGTCCCCCAGTTAACCCCCTCCACTTT
D gene: -
J gene: TRBJ1-6
clone size: -
V gene: TRBV5-5

CDR3 protein: CASSLGQGNIQYF
CDR3 DNA: TGTGCCAGCAGTTTAGGGCAGGGAAACATTCAGTACTTC
D gene: -
J gene: TRBJ2-4
clone size: -
V gene: TRBV12-3/TRBV12-4

CDR3 protein: CASSEGGQYYGYTF
CDR3 DNA: TGTGCCAGCAGTGAAGGGGGCCAGTACTACGGCTACACCTTC
D gene: -
J gene: TRBJ1-2
clone size: -
V gene: TRBV2

CDR3 protein: CASRRTSGPEEQYF
CDR3 DNA: TGTGCCAGCAGACGGACTAGCGGGCCTGAGGAGCAGTACTTC
D gene: TRBD2
J gene: TRBJ2-7
clone size: -
V gene: TRBV6-5

CDR3 protein: CARGLAGITDTQYF
CDR3 DNA: TGTGCCAGAGGCCTAGCGGGTATCACAGATACGCAGTATTTT
D gene: TRBD2
J gene: TRBJ2-3
clone size: -
V gene: TRBV9

CDR3 protein: CASESSGNTIYF
CDR3 DNA: TGTGCCAGCGAGAGCTCTGGAAACACCATATATTTT
D gene: -
J gene: TRBJ1-3
clone size: -
V gene: TRBV6-5

CDR3 protein: CASSLGGAGLAGSQETQYF
CDR3 DNA: TGTGCCAGCAGCTTGGGTGGGGCCGGGCTAGCGGGGAGCCAAGAGACCCAGTACTTC
D gene: TRBD2
J gene: TRBJ2-5
clone size: -
V gene: TRBV5-4

CDR3 protein: CASRGTGNSPLHF
CDR3 DNA: TGTGCCAGCAGGGGGACAGGTAATTCACCCCTCCACTTT
D gene: TRBD1
J gene: TRBJ1-6
clone size: -
V gene: TRBV27

CDR3 protein: CASSRPQGNTEAFF
CDR3 DNA: TGTGCCAGCAGCCGTCCTCAGGGGAACACTGAAGCTTTCTTT
D gene: -
J gene: TRBJ1-1
clone size: -
V gene: TRBV7-2

CDR3 protein: CASSVAAISSYEQYF
CDR3 DNA: TGTGCCAGCAGCGTAGCAGCGATTAGCTCCTACGAGCAGTACTTC
D gene: -
J gene: TRBJ2-7
clone size: -
V gene: TRBV9

CDR3 protein: CASSFQGTTEAFF
CDR3 DNA: TGTGCCAGCAGCTTTCAGGGTACCACTGAAGCTTTCTTT
D gene: -
J gene: TRBJ1-1
clone size: -
V gene: TRBV5-4

CDR3 protein: CASATEISYNEQFF
CDR3 DNA: TGCGCCAGCGCAACAGAAATCTCCTACAATGAGCAGTTCTTC
D gene: -
J gene: TRBJ2-1
clone size: -
V gene: TRBV5-1

CDR3 protein: CAISERGDRAYGYTF
CDR3 DNA: TGTGCCATCAGTGAGCGAGGAGACAGGGCCTATGGCTACACCTTC
D gene: TRBD1
J gene: TRBJ1-2
clone size: -
V gene: TRBV10-3

CDR3 protein: CASSLGRLTEAFF
CDR3 DNA: TGCGCCAGCAGCTTGGGGCGGCTCACTGAAGCTTTCTTT
D gene: -
J gene: TRBJ1-1
clone size: -
V gene: TRBV5-1

CDR3 protein: CASSHTGVFVGYTF
CDR3 DNA: TGCGCCAGCAGCCATACAGGGGTTTTCGTGGGCTACACCTTC
D gene: TRBD1
J gene: TRBJ1-2
clone size: -
V gene: TRBV4-3

CDR3 protein: CASTPSGSGDEKLFF
CDR3 DNA: TGTGCCAGCACCCCATCAGGGTCAGGGGATGAAAAACTGTTTTTT
D gene: -
J gene: TRBJ1-4
clone size: -
V gene: TRBV27

CDR3 protein: CASSYTPTFLRALHF
CDR3 DNA: TGTGCCAGCAGTTACACCCCGACCTTCCTTCGGGCCCTCCACTTT
D gene: -
J gene: TRBJ1-6
clone size: -
V gene: TRBV6-2/TRBV6-3

CDR3 protein: CASSLGRLADTHTDTQYF
CDR3 DNA: TGTGCCAGCAGCTTAGGGCGGCTGGCGGACACCCACACAGATACGCAGTATTTT
D gene: -
J gene: TRBJ2-3
clone size: -
V gene: TRBV13

CDR3 protein: CASSPAPQRGTNEQFF
CDR3 DNA: TGTGCCAGCAGTCCTGCCCCCCAGCGGGGGACGAATGAGCAGTTCTTC
D gene: TRBD2
J gene: TRBJ2-1
clone size: -
V gene: TRBV5-4

CDR3 protein: CASMETGSGNTIYF
CDR3 DNA: TGTGCCAGCATGGAGACCGGCTCTGGAAACACCATATATTTT
D gene: -
J gene: TRBJ1-3
clone size: -
V gene: TRBV13

CDR3 protein: CASSVFPSSMRTGNTIYF
CDR3 DNA: TGTGCCAGCAGCGTATTCCCCTCTTCGATGCGTACTGGAAACACCATATATTTT
D gene: -
J gene: TRBJ1-3
clone size: -
V gene: TRBV9

CDR3 protein: CASSPPGTGSGYGYTF
CDR3 DNA: TGTGCCAGCAGCCCGCCCGGGACAGGGTCTGGCTATGGCTACACCTTC
D gene: TRBD1
J gene: TRBJ1-2
clone size: -
V gene: TRBV3-1/TRBV3-2

CDR3 protein: CASSQDQAAEPQHF
CDR3 DNA: TGTGCCAGCAGCCAAGATCAGGCCGCCGAACCCCAGCATTTT
D gene: -
J gene: TRBJ1-5
clone size: -
V gene: TRBV4-2

CDR3 protein: CASSPGPINYGYTF
CDR3 DNA: TGTGCCAGTAGTCCAGGGCCCATTAACTATGGCTACACCTTC
D gene: -
J gene: TRBJ1-2
clone size: -
V gene: TRBV19

CDR3 protein: CASSLGYDLGKLFF
CDR3 DNA: TGTGCCAGCAGCTTAGGGTATGACCTAGGAAAACTGTTTTTT
D gene: -
J gene: TRBJ1-4
clone size: -
V gene: TRBV7-9